One T cell receptor beta chain is described in this entry. This sample is part of a study of blood T cells in healthy people across ages. Germline lookup yields CDR1 SQVTM and CDR2 ANQGSEA. V was pared by 4 bases and J by 2 bases, with 9 bases between. This CDR3 has 12 residues. Alongside a J-beta primer mix, a sample-barcoded 5' primer served in a second PCR lasting 7 to 11 cycles. TCRdb re-derived calls from the 5' RACE reads in MiXCR, one entry per CDR3 protein. The sample shows 550,000 to 650,000 distinct CDR3 sequences, about 30% of them seen only once. A minimum of 6 micrograms of total RNA was extracted per sample.

The chain employs TRBV29-1 and TRBJ2-7; D assignment may be TRBD1 or TRBD2 (5 bases each). Sequenced input: blood. The TCR comes from a woman older than 75 in good health. The CDR3: CSVAGPTYEQYF. The CDR3 nucleotides are TGCAGCGTTGCGGGGCCCACCTACGAGCAGTACTTC.